The source of this T cell receptor (beta chain) is a study of cytomegalovirus exposure and HLA in healthy donors. Overall study results and limits: An ancestry cluster, one associated with Asian ancestry, reportedly showed fewer N-insertions than the approximately 660-donor mean in a later analysis. Excluded: some indistinguishable V segments such as TRBV6-2 and TRBV6-3.

Of note for this clone: Antigen: not known.

In the PCR, 60 Vbeta and 13 Jbeta primers were used. TCRdb's table, derived via immunoSEQ multiplex PCR, lists solely in-frame clones and lacks some. The sample includes fewer than 200,000 clones, 65% to 85% of them seen just once. Germline V gene lookup returns CDR1 SNHLY and CDR2 FYNNEI. The CDR3 runs to 15 residues. The chain combines TRBV2 with TRBJ2-3; D possibly corresponds to TRBD2 (6 bases). The TCR originated in a woman aged 18 to 35 in good health and CMV-seronegative. The sample taken for sequencing was PBMCs. Here the CDR3 DNA reads TGTGCTATCAAGGAGGGGCTCTATAGCACAGATACGCAGTATTTT. Its protein is CAIKEGLYSTDTQYF.